What follows are 14 T cell receptor beta chains derived from one specimen sequenced in a study of blood T cell repertoires in COVID-19. Sequenced by immunoSEQ multiplex PCR; TCRdb stores in-frame clones only, minus some. Of roughly 180,000 clones listed, roughly 83% are singletons. What was sequenced was PBMCs or T cells enriched from blood (not recorded which). The receptors were gathered from a woman aged 50 to 60 who had recovered from COVID-19.

This clone was counted a single time. J is TRBJ2-4 and V is TRBV7-2, with 7 bases lining up with TRBD1. Germline V gene data show CDR1 as SGHTA and CDR2 as FQGNSA. The CDR3 is 17 residues long. V shed 1 base, J shed 3 bases, and the junction held 9 bases outside the gene matches. The DNA of the CDR3 is TGTGCCAGCAGCTTAGGTACGGGACAGTCATACAAAAACATTCAGTACTTC. It specifies CASSLGTGQSYKNIQYF.

The CDR3 DNA reads as TGTGCCAGCAGTTTGGGGGGACTACGGCGCTATAGCAATCAGCCCCAGCATTTT. Protein product: CASSLGGLRRYSNQPQHF. The chain employs TRBV28 and TRBJ1-5; D is perhaps TRBD1 (5 bases). The V end was cut by 3 bases, the J end by 0 bases, with 18 bases between. The CDR3 sequence is 18 residues long. Germline CDR1 and CDR2: MDHEN and SYDVKM.

The rearrangement uses TRBV25-1 and TRBJ1-6; tentatively, D is TRBD1 (5 bases). V was clipped by 8 bases and J by 7 bases, with 12 bases between them. This CDR3 has 13 residues. Looked up from germline, CDR1 is MGHDK and CDR2 is SYGVNS. The CDR3 spells CASANRWNSPLHF. In DNA, the CDR3 is TGTGCCAGCGCCAACAGGTGGAATTCACCCCTCCACTTT.

The chain recombines TRBV3-1 (or the pseudogene TRBV3-2) with TRBJ1-2, with 8 positions matching TRBD1. Germline CDR1 and CDR2: LGHDT and YNNKEL (reference sequence). Trimming cost V 1 base and J 6 bases; bases outside gene matches: 1. The CDR3 runs 13 residues. CDR3 amino acids: CASSQAGGDGYTF. DNA for the CDR3: TGTGCCAGCAGCCAAGCAGGGGGCGATGGCTACACCTTC.

The chain uses TRBV25-1 and TRBJ1-1; D gene ambiguous. Germline V lookup: CDR1 MGHDK, CDR2 SYGVNS. V gave up 3 bases and J gave up 0 bases, with 8 bases separating them. This CDR3 has 14 amino acids. This CDR3 reads CASSEAGLNTEAFF. The CDR3 nucleotides read TGTGCCAGCAGTGAGGCCGGGTTGAACACTGAAGCTTTCTTT.

The V gene is TRBV23-1, the J gene TRBJ2-5, with 9 bases that match TRBD1. TRBV23-1 qualifies as an ORF whose function is uncertain. The V gene end was trimmed by 9 bases and the J gene end by 5 bases; junction bases not matched to a gene: 10. There are 14 residues in the CDR3. The CDR3 is CARTGTGFVETQYF. The CDR3 bases are TGCGCCAGGACCGGGACAGGGTTTGTTGAGACCCAGTACTTC.

The chain has TRBV7-3 and TRBJ1-1, with D unclear. The CDR3 has 14 residues. CDR1 is SGHTA and CDR2 is FQGTGA in the germline V gene. With 2 bases removed from V and 1 base from J, the gap between germline ends came to 8 bases. DNA of the CDR3: TGTGCCAGCAGCTTATCTTCAGGGAACACTGAAGCTTTCTTT. Translated, it gives CASSLSSGNTEAFF.

The chain uses TRBV6-4 and TRBJ1-2, with 8 bases matching TRBD1. The CDR3 loop spans 14 amino acids. Germline assignment: CDR1 MRHNA and CDR2 SNTAGT. Germline trimming cut 5 bases from V and 6 bases from J; bases unmatched to any gene: 8. CDR3 protein: CASSPGQGGNGYTF. CDR3 DNA sequence: TGTGCCAGCAGTCCTGGACAGGGTGGGAATGGCTACACCTTC.

The gene calls are TRBV4-1 and TRBJ2-1, with no clear D. This CDR3 is 11 amino acids long. Germline V gene lookup returns CDR1 MGHRA and CDR2 YSYEKL. Trimming pared 7 bases from V and 7 bases from J, leaving 8 bases between. As DNA, the CDR3 is TGCGCCAGCACCACGAGTAATGAGCAGTTCTTC. Translated: CASTTSNEQFF.

The rearrangement joins TRBV4-1 to TRBJ1-2, with 10 bases lining up with TRBD1. Per the germline V gene, CDR1 is MGHRA and CDR2 is YSYEKL. The CDR3 totals 15 residues. J gave up 0 bases and V 3 bases, and 1 base lay outside the gene matches. The CDR3 sequence is CASSQGQGTNYGYTF. Here the CDR3 DNA reads TGCGCCAGCAGCCAGGGACAGGGGACTAACTATGGCTACACCTTC.

The V gene is TRBV9, the J gene TRBJ1-6; D ambiguous. The CDR3 spans 13 residues. V dropped 0 bases and J dropped 10 bases, with 8 bases sitting between them. Germline V gene data show CDR1 as SGDLS and CDR2 as YYNGEE. The CDR3 sequence is CASSVAISSPLHF. The CDR3, as DNA: TGTGCCAGCAGCGTAGCTATATCGTCACCCCTCCACTTT.

The V gene is TRBV19, the J gene TRBJ1-2; TRBD1 aligns across 10 bases. V was pared by 0 bases and J by 8 bases, with 6 bases of the junction left unmatched. There are 15 residues in the CDR3. Looked up from germline, CDR1 is LNHDA and CDR2 is SQIVND (reference sequence). The chain's CDR3 is CASSIDRQGARGYTF. CDR3 bases: TGTGCCAGTAGTATAGATCGACAGGGGGCGCGCGGCTACACCTTC. The full variable domain, its missing parts supplied by reference TRBV19 and TRBJ1-2, is DGGITQSPKYLFRKEGQNVTLSCEQNLNHDAMYWYRQDPGQGLRLIYYSQIVNDFQKGDIAEGYSVSREKKESFPLTVTSAQKNPTAFYLCASSIDRQGARGYTFGSGTRLTVV.

The chain uses TRBV7-9 and TRBJ1-2, with D possibly matching TRBD1 (6 bases). CDR1 and CDR2 from the germline V gene are SEHNR and FQNEAQ (reference sequence). The length of the CDR3 is 14 residues. V lost 5 bases, J lost 1 base, and 11 bases lay in between. The CDR3 sequence is CASSTGQVNYGYTF. As DNA, the CDR3 is TGTGCCAGCAGCACGGGACAAGTTAACTATGGCTACACCTTC. The variable domain in full, completed from reference TRBV7-9 and TRBJ1-2, reads DTGVSQNPRHKITKRGQNVTFRCDPISEHNRLYWYRQTLGQGPEFLTYFQNEAQLEKSRLLSDRFSAERPKGSFSTLEIQRTEQGDSAMYLCASSTGQVNYGYTFGSGTRLTVV.

The V call is TRBV19, the J call TRBJ1-1; D not certain. CDR3 length: 11 amino acids. Trimming left V 3 bases short and J 9 bases short, with 8 bases between. From germline, CDR1 is LNHDA and CDR2 SQIVND (reference sequence). This CDR3 reads CASSMRRKAFF. CDR3 sequence (DNA): TGTGCCAGTAGTATGAGGAGAAAAGCTTTCTTT.